The present T cell receptor beta chain was sequenced within a study of blood T cells in healthy people across ages. For the second PCR, which ran for 7 to 11 cycles, a sample-barcoded 5' primer and a J-beta primer mix were used. TCRdb re-called the 5' RACE reads through MiXCR, storing one row per CDR3 protein. This table has fewer than 1,200,000 distinct CDR3 sequences, about 23% appearing once. Each sample provided at least 5.5 micrograms of extracted total RNA. V gave up 6 bases and J gave up 4 bases, with 23 bases separating them. CDR3 length: 16 amino acids. CDR1 DFQATT and CDR2 SNEGSKA come from the germline V gene (reference sequence). Concerning this clonotype itself: Its target is unknown.

The study, taken as a whole, reports: Changes seen in expanded clonotypes were possibly confounded by donor CMV status left unknown.

In addition, the sample was reused for a study of T cells of mothers and their children.

The J gene is TRBJ2-3, the V gene TRBV20-1; D is uncertain. Sequences were obtained from blood. The TCR comes from a girl aged 2 to 10 in good health. The CDR3 DNA sequence: TGCAGTGCCGCCCCCTTTTTTCGAGGCCTACCAGATACGCAGTATTTT. Its protein product is CSAAPFFRGLPDTQYF.